This T cell receptor beta chain was captured in a study of T cell responses to AZD1222 COVID-19 vaccine. Points from the study as a whole: Repertoire sampling happened only post peak T cell response. Mapped onto spike, vaccine-associated CD4 TCRs spanned it and were dominant at 160-218 and 743-854. The study found Spike-specific TCR breadth and depth rose after two AZD1222 doses. Clonal diversity may have been underestimated in mostly white British donors.

This CDR3 has 16 residues. CDR1 KGHDR and CDR2 SFDVKD come from the germline V gene. The V and J ends lost 4 bases and 2 bases respectively, with 14 bases between them. Assay: immunoSEQ multiplex PCR; the TCRdb copy retains only in-frame clones and omits some. The sample records about 110,000 clones, around 84% being singletons. Note on this clone: The antigen is unknown.

The rearrangement uses TRBV24-1 and TRBJ1-5; D not resolved. This receptor was obtained from an adult in good health. The sample was peripheral blood, taken on day 0 of AZD1222 vaccination. The chain's CDR3 is CATSERHSGGNQPQHF. Here the CDR3 DNA reads TGTGCCACCAGTGAGAGACACTCTGGGGGCAATCAGCCCCAGCATTTT.